These T cell receptor beta chains were read from a single sample in a study of CD8 T cells in Susac syndrome. MiXCR, run by TCRdb on the immunoSEQ multiplex PCR reads, gives a single entry per CDR3 protein. The sample gives about 53,000 distinct CDR3 sequences, more than 85% of which show up once; about 0.8% is in the top ten. The sample consisted of CD8+ T cells from PBMCs. These receptors originate from a human donor with Susac syndrome. Each CDR3 is given with its conserved first and last residue. The order of the fields is V gene, D gene, J gene, CDR3 DNA, CDR3 protein. The D gene is left open where the match is weak.

v_gene: TRBV6-6
d_gene: .
j_gene: TRBJ1-5
CDR3nt: TGTGCCAGCGTGGTCGCGGGGAGTCTCAATCAGCCCCAGCATTTT
CDR3aa: CASVVAGSLNQPQHF

v_gene: TRBV11-2
d_gene: .
j_gene: TRBJ2-5
CDR3nt: TGTGCCAGCAGCCTGGGGAGGCCGGCGGGTGGGGAGACCCAGTACTTC
CDR3aa: CASSLGRPAGGETQYF

v_gene: TRBV2
d_gene: .
j_gene: TRBJ1-2
CDR3nt: TGTGCCAGCAGGAGGAGTGCTGGCTACACCTTC
CDR3aa: CASRRSAGYTF

v_gene: TRBV27
d_gene: TRBD1
j_gene: TRBJ1-1
CDR3nt: TGTGCCAGCAGTTTATCGCAGGGGGCCACTGAAGCTTTCTTT
CDR3aa: CASSLSQGATEAFF

v_gene: TRBV9
d_gene: .
j_gene: TRBJ1-5
CDR3nt: TGTGCCAGCAGCACAGAGGGGGGATCCAATCAGCCCCAGCATTTT
CDR3aa: CASSTEGGSNQPQHF

v_gene: TRBV14
d_gene: .
j_gene: TRBJ2-1
CDR3nt: TGTGCCAGCAGCCAAGATCTCGGAGACAATGAGCAGTTCTTC
CDR3aa: CASSQDLGDNEQFF

v_gene: TRBV9
d_gene: TRBD2
j_gene: TRBJ2-5
CDR3nt: TGTGCCAGCGGAATAGCGGGGGCGAACCAAGAGACCCAGTACTTC
CDR3aa: CASGIAGANQETQYF

v_gene: TRBV10-1
d_gene: .
j_gene: TRBJ1-3
CDR3nt: TGCGCCAGCAGTGAATCATCGGGGGCTGCTGGAAACACCATATATTTT
CDR3aa: CASSESSGAAGNTIYF

v_gene: TRBV9
d_gene: .
j_gene: TRBJ2-3
CDR3nt: TGTGCCAGCAGCGCCCTAAGGTACCTCCGCGGGGATACGCAGTATTTT
CDR3aa: CASSALRYLRGDTQYF

v_gene: TRBV29-1
d_gene: .
j_gene: TRBJ2-2
CDR3nt: TGCAGCGTTCGACCTAGCGACACCGGGGAGCTGTTTTTT
CDR3aa: CSVRPSDTGELFF

v_gene: TRBV6-2/TRBV6-3
d_gene: .
j_gene: TRBJ2-3
CDR3nt: TGTGCCAGCAGTTACTCGATAACTACGCAGTATTTT
CDR3aa: CASSYSITTQYF

v_gene: TRBV2
d_gene: .
j_gene: TRBJ2-7
CDR3nt: TGTGCCAGCAGCCGGTTTAGCCTCCCCGACGAGCAGTACTTC
CDR3aa: CASSRFSLPDEQYF

v_gene: TRBV30
d_gene: .
j_gene: TRBJ2-7
CDR3nt: TGTGCCTGGACGATTGGGGGGCACTACGAGCAGTACTTC
CDR3aa: CAWTIGGHYEQYF

v_gene: TRBV12-3/TRBV12-4
d_gene: .
j_gene: TRBJ2-3
CDR3nt: TGTGCCAGCAGCAAGGACTCGGTGGATACGCAGTATTTT
CDR3aa: CASSKDSVDTQYF

v_gene: TRBV20-1
d_gene: .
j_gene: TRBJ2-5
CDR3nt: TGCAGTGCTAGACAGCACCAAGAGACCCAGTACTTC
CDR3aa: CSARQHQETQYF

v_gene: TRBV11-1
d_gene: .
j_gene: TRBJ2-1
CDR3nt: TGTGCCAGCAGCTTAGCTCTAGCGCTATACAATGAGCAGTTCTTC
CDR3aa: CASSLALALYNEQFF

v_gene: TRBV29-1
d_gene: .
j_gene: TRBJ1-2
CDR3nt: TGCAGCGTTGACAGGGTTGGCTACACCTTC
CDR3aa: CSVDRVGYTF

v_gene: TRBV28
d_gene: TRBD1
j_gene: TRBJ2-5
CDR3nt: TGTGCCAGCAGCGGACAGGGAAAACTAGAGACCCAGTACTTC
CDR3aa: CASSGQGKLETQYF

v_gene: TRBV19
d_gene: TRBD1
j_gene: TRBJ1-1
CDR3nt: TGTGCCAGTACCTTCATTCCGACAGGGGCGAACACTGAAGCTTTCTTT
CDR3aa: CASTFIPTGANTEAFF